The 8 T cell receptor beta chains in this list originate from one sample, sequenced in a study of blood T cell repertoires in COVID-19. Using immunoSEQ multiplex PCR, the repertoire was profiled, and TCRdb retains in-frame clones only, with some absent. The repertoire includes hundreds of thousands of clones, 84% of them detected once, and approximately 6.8% sits in the top ten. The specimen was PBMCs or T cells enriched from blood (not recorded which). These receptors came from a woman in her thirties or forties who had recovered from COVID-19.

This clone has more than one count but fewer than ten. J is TRBJ2-7 and V is TRBV27; D may be TRBD1 (5 bases). The germline V gene has CDR1 MNHEY and CDR2 SMNVEV (reference sequence). The CDR3 covers 13 residues. The V end lost 7 bases, the J end lost 7 bases, and 17 bases lay between the germline ends. CDR3 amino acids: CASNSRQGREQYF. The CDR3 nucleotides are TGTGCCAGCAATAGTAGGCAGGGTCGGGAGCAGTACTTC.

Note on this clone: Within the sample, other DNA sequences also encode this same CDR3. The V and J genes are TRBV18 and TRBJ1-1; 7 bases line up with TRBD1. CDR1 KGHSH and CDR2 LQKENI come from the germline V gene. The length of the CDR3 is 13 residues. V lost 5 bases and J lost 1; bases outside the gene matches: 1. This CDR3 reads CASSGQANTEAFF. CDR3 sequence (DNA): TGTGCCAGCTCAGGACAGGCGAACACTGAAGCTTTCTTT.

This clone occurred a few times. V gene TRBV7-8 combines with J gene TRBJ1-2; D is unresolved. The length of the CDR3 is 14 residues. The ends were cut back, 4 bases at V and 5 bases at J, with 14 bases in the middle. Germline CDR1 reads SGHVS; CDR2 reads FQNEAQ. CDR3 residues: CASSSARSFYGYTF. The DNA of the CDR3 is TGTGCCAGCAGCTCAGCGAGGAGCTTTTATGGCTACACCTTC.

The V call is TRBV29-1, the J call TRBJ1-2; no clear D gene. V shed 5 bases and J shed 5 bases, with 18 bases lying between them. CDR1 SQVTM and CDR2 ANQGSEA come from the germline V gene. The CDR3 extends over 14 amino acids. Here the CDR3 reads CSVREYATGYGYTF. In nucleotides, the CDR3 is TGCAGCGTTCGAGAATACGCCACCGGGTATGGCTACACCTTC.

This clone turned up a few times. The chain couples TRBV7-3 to TRBJ1-4; D unclear. The CDR3 has 14 amino acids. Deletions cut 4 bases from V and 6 bases from J, with 12 bases between. Germline CDR1 SGHTA, CDR2 FQGTGA. The CDR3 DNA reads as TGTGCCAGCAGCTCCACCGGCGGCCATGAAAAACTGTTTTTT. Translation: CASSSTGGHEKLFF.

The rearrangement uses TRBV9 and TRBJ2-5, with TRBD1 matching over 8 bases. The germline V gene encodes CDR1 SGDLS and CDR2 YYNGEE. The CDR3 extends over 14 amino acids. The trim removed 3 bases at V and 4 bases at J, leaving 5 bases unmatched. For the CDR3, the DNA is TGTGCCAGCAGCGCATTCAGGGGGCCAGAGACCCAGTACTTC. Protein: CASSAFRGPETQYF.

This chain joins TRBV3-1 (or the pseudogene TRBV3-2) and TRBJ1-2, with TRBD1 identical over 8 bases. The CDR3 covers 14 residues. Germline V gene lookup returns CDR1 LGHDT and CDR2 YNNKEL (reference sequence). The V gene end was trimmed by 0 bases and the J gene end by 8 bases; junction bases not matched to a gene: 5. CDR3 DNA: TGTGCCAGCAGCCAAGATGGGCAGGGGGCAGGCTACACCTTC. Protein product: CASSQDGQGAGYTF.

This clone came up once. The gene calls are TRBV15 and TRBJ1-2; D gene uncertain. Germline V gives CDR1 LNHNV, CDR2 YYDKDF (reference sequence). This CDR3 has 15 residues. Trimming removed 2 bases at V and 9 bases at J, with 19 bases between. DNA of the CDR3: TGTGCCACCAGCAGACCGACCCGGAGTAAGGCAAGCTACACCTTC. Translation: CATSRPTRSKASYTF.